A single sample gave rise to the 13 T cell receptor beta chains below, sequenced in a study of CD8+CD57+ T cells in acquired aplastic anemia. Profiling of TCR beta VDJ combinations and CDR3 sequences used genomic DNA as template. TCRdb processed the reads anew with MiXCR; each CDR3 protein has one entry. This table has a few hundred thousand distinct CDR3 sequences, 55% to 75% appearing once. Source material: sorted CD4+, CD8+, or CD8+CD57+ T cells (not recorded which) from PBMCs. These receptor sequences come from a human donor in good health, serving as a control.

The chain is built from TRBV4-3 and TRBJ1-6, with 7 bases matching TRBD1. The CDR3 covers 15 residues. The ends lost 0 bases at V and 6 bases at J; junction bases unmatched: 2. Germline V gene sequence: CDR1 LGHNA, CDR2 YSLEER. This chain's CDR3 is CASSQDGTANSPLHF. Here the CDR3 DNA reads TGCGCCAGCAGCCAAGATGGGACAGCTAATTCACCCCTCCACTTT.

The chain couples TRBV29-1 to TRBJ2-5, with D unclear. CDR3 length equals 12 residues. Germline lookup yields CDR1 SQVTM and CDR2 ANQGSEA. V was clipped by 7 bases and J by 2 bases, with 11 bases between them. Here the CDR3 DNA reads TGCAGCGCGCCGGGTCTGCAAGAGACCCAGTACTTC. Translating gives CSAPGLQETQYF.

Concerning this clonotype itself: The CDR3 does not close with the conserved phenylalanine or tryptophan, likely indicating a read error. No DNA is shown, since the ends of the CDR3 on it are uncertain; the CDR3 is the one TCRdb lists. The chain has TRBV10-2 and TRBJ2-7; the table calls TRBD1, which could not be checked here. The CDR3 length equals 13 residues, ends included. The V gene's germline CDR1 is WSHSY and CDR2 SAAADI. This CDR3 is CAISQVVGGTQHY.

The J gene is TRBJ1-1, the V gene TRBV5-1; D gene uncertain. The CDR3 runs 14 residues. Germline V lookup: CDR1 SGHRS, CDR2 YFSETQ. Trimming shortened V by 4 bases and J by 7 bases, and 17 bases separated the two germline ends. Here the CDR3 DNA reads TGCGCCAGCAGCATACGGGTGCATTTCAGTGAAGCTTTCTTT. Its protein is CASSIRVHFSEAFF. The whole variable domain, filled in from reference TRBV5-1 and TRBJ1-1, reads KAGVTQTPRYLIKTRGQQVTLSCSPISGHRSVSWYQQTPGQGLQFLFEYFSETQRNKGNFPGRFSGRQFSNSRSEMNVSTLELGDSALYLCASSIRVHFSEAFFGQGTRLTVV.

The chain recombines TRBV24-1 with TRBJ2-5; no clear D. This CDR3 region has 12 residues. V shed 4 bases and J shed 5 bases, with 7 bases lying between them. Germline assignment: CDR1 KGHDR and CDR2 SFDVKD. The CDR3 DNA reads TGTGCCACCAGTGACCCCTCGGAGACCCAGTACTTC. Protein sequence: CATSDPSETQYF.

About this clonotype: This CDR3 fails to terminate in the conserved phenylalanine or tryptophan, so it likely reflects a read error. The limits of the CDR3 on the DNA are not certain, so only TCRdb's listed CDR3 is given. The rearrangement uses TRBV19 and TRBJ2-3; no check of the table's D call, TRBD1, against the DNA was made. The CDR3 sequence runs 16 residues, both termini included. The germline V gene encodes CDR1 LNHDA and CDR2 SQIVND (reference sequence). The CDR3 loop is CASSIVAGAYYDQYFV.

The V call is TRBV7-3, the J call TRBJ2-2; D unresolved. The V end lost 5 bases, the J end lost 10 bases, and 20 bases lay between the germline ends. The CDR3 has 15 residues. Germline CDR1 and CDR2: SGHTA and FQGTGA. CDR3 coding DNA: TGTGCCAGCAGCAAGCTTGAGACGCGCAACAAGGAGCTGTTTTTT. It translates to CASSKLETRNKELFF. The full variable domain, completed using reference TRBV7-3 and TRBJ2-2, is GAGVSQTPSNKVTEKGKYVELRCDPISGHTALYWYRQSLGQGPEFLIYFQGTGAADDSGLPNDRFFAVRPEGSVSTLKIQRTERGDSAVYLCASSKLETRNKELFFGEGSRLTVL.

As concerns this clonotype: The junction departs from germline at one end; a sequencing error may be responsible. The rearrangement links TRBV9 to TRBJ1-1, with D possibly TRBD1 on 6 matching bases. Germline V lookup: CDR1 SGDLS, CDR2 YYNGEE. The CDR3 extends over 14 amino acids. This CDR3 reads CASSAHRGQNSNLF. Here the CDR3 DNA reads TGTGCCAGCAGCGCTCACCGGGGGCAGAATAGCAATCTCTTT. Drawing the rest from reference TRBV9 and TRBJ1-1, the complete variable domain is DSGVTQTPKHLITATGQRVTLRCSPRSGDLSVYWYQQSLDQGLQFLIQYYNGEERAKGNILERFSAQQFPDLHSELNLSSLELGDSALYFCASSAHRGQNSNLFGQGTRLTVV.

The J gene is TRBJ2-1, the V gene TRBV11-2; D is perhaps TRBD2 (5 bases). Germline V CDR1 and CDR2: SGHAT, FQNNGV. The length of the CDR3 is 12 residues. The V and J ends lost 5 bases and 11 bases respectively, with 13 bases between them. CDR3 bases: TGTGCCAGCAGCCGGACTGAAGATAAGCAGTTCTTC. Its protein is CASSRTEDKQFF.

In its sample, this clonotype was seen a few times. The rearrangement joins TRBV30 to TRBJ1-2; weak D call: TRBD1 (6 bases). The CDR3 runs 15 residues. V gave up 0 bases and J gave up 0 bases, with 11 bases separating them. From germline, CDR1 is GTSNPN and CDR2 SVGIG (reference sequence). The DNA of the CDR3 is TGTGCCTGGAGTGTCGACAGGAGAACTAACTATGGCTACACCTTC. Its protein product is CAWSVDRRTNYGYTF.

This chain links TRBV7-2 with TRBJ1-1; TRBD1 agrees at 10 bases. The J segment lost 12 bases and the V segment lost 5 bases, leaving 15 bases of the junction unmatched. CDR3 length equals 15 residues. Germline-derived CDR1 and CDR2 are SGHTA and FQGNSA. CDR3 coding DNA: TGTGCCAGCAGCGGGAGGGACAGGGGAGGTGCAAAACCTTTCTTT. This sequence encodes CASSGRDRGGAKPFF.

This clonotype was picked up a small number of times. CDR3 loop: CASSMSISGNTIYF. The CDR3 bases are TGTGCCAGTAGCATGTCTATCTCTGGAAACACCATATATTTT. This chain links TRBV19 with TRBJ1-3, with D unclear. V lost 6 bases, J lost 0 bases, and 9 bases lay in between. This CDR3 region has 14 residues. Germline CDR1 reads LNHDA; CDR2 reads SQIVND (reference sequence).

The chain combines TRBV5-8 with TRBJ1-1, with D tentatively TRBD1 (6 bases). This CDR3 is 15 amino acids long. Trimming took off 4 bases at V and 3 bases at J, with 16 bases between the two ends. Germline CDR1 reads SGHTS; CDR2 reads YDEGEE. CDR3 amino acids: CASSVTEQGDTEAFF. CDR3 sequence (DNA): TGTGCCAGCAGCGTCACAGAACAGGGAGACACTGAAGCTTTCTTT.